This T cell receptor beta chain was captured in a study of shared clonotypes between healthy human individuals. Using immunoSEQ multiplex PCR, the repertoire was profiled, and TCRdb retains in-frame clones only, with some absent. The sample lists 2 million to 2.5 million clones; 90% to 95% were seen once. The receptor's source is a man between 18 and 29 years old in good health. Some clones in this sample may be carry-over from other donors' samples. Sequenced material: naive CD4+ T cells from PBMCs. Documented subset: CD45RA+ positively selected.

For the CDR3, the DNA is TGCGCCAGCAGCTTGGGGTTAGCGGGAGGGCCCACGTCCTACAATGAGCAGTTCTTC. As protein: CASSLGLAGGPTSYNEQFF. The chain links TRBV5-1 to TRBJ2-1, with 11 bases identical to TRBD2. CDR3 size: 19 residues. Germline V gene sequence: CDR1 SGHRS, CDR2 YFSETQ. Trimming removed 0 bases from V and 1 base from J; junction bases left unmatched: 9.